Sequencing of this T cell receptor (beta chain) was carried out in a study of T cell responses to AZD1222 COVID-19 vaccine. A word on this clone: Its matching antigen is unknown.

The protocol was immunoSEQ multiplex PCR, while the TCRdb copy is restricted to in-frame clones and leaves out a portion. Among under 95,000 clones, about 90% were seen once, and the ten largest hold approximately 1.4%. The CDR3 has 11 residues. Germline V lookup: CDR1 SGHAT, CDR2 FQNNGV. V lost 5 bases, J lost 7 bases, and 8 bases lay in between. Study-wide points: The sample set comprised mostly white British donors with more females, and clonal diversity was possibly underestimated. A reported finding is that nearly half of spike-specific TCRs target unmutated variant regions.

The clonotype comes from an adult who received the AZD1222 COVID-19 vaccine. The V and J genes are TRBV11-2 and TRBJ2-5, with D unclear. Sequences were derived from peripheral blood, sampled 28 days after the second AZD1222 dose. DNA for the CDR3: TGTGCCAGCAGCCCGGGCCCGACCCAGTACTTC. Protein sequence: CASSPGPTQYF.